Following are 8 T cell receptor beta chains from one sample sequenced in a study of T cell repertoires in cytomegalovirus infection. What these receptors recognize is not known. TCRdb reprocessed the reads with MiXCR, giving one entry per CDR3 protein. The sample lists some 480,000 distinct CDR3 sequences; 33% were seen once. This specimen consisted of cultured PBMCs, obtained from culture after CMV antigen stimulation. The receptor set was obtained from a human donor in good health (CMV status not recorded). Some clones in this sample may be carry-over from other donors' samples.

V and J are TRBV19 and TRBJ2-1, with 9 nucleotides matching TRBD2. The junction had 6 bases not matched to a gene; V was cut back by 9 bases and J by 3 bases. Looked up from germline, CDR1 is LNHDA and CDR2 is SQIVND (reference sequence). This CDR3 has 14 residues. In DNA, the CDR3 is TGTGCCAGCAAGCGGGAGGAAATCTACAATGAGCAGTTCTTC. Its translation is CASKREEIYNEQFF.

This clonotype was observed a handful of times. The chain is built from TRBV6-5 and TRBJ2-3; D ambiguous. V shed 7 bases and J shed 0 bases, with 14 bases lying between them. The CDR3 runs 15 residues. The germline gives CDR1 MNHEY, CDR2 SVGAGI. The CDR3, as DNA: TGTGCCAGCACATCACGGGCCCGAAGCACAGATACGCAGTATTTT. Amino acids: CASTSRARSTDTQYF.

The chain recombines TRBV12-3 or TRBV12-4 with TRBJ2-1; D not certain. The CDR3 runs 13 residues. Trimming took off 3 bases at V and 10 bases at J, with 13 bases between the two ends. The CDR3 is CASSFAWGGEQFF. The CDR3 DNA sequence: TGTGCCAGCAGTTTTGCCTGGGGTGGAGAGCAGTTCTTC.

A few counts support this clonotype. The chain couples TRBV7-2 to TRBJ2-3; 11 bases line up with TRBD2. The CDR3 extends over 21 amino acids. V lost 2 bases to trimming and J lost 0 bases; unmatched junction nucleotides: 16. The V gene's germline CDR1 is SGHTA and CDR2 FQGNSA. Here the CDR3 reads CASSLLLLAGGSEGSTDTQYF. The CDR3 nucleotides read TGTGCCAGCAGCTTACTACTGCTAGCGGGAGGTTCGGAGGGAAGCACAGATACGCAGTATTTT.

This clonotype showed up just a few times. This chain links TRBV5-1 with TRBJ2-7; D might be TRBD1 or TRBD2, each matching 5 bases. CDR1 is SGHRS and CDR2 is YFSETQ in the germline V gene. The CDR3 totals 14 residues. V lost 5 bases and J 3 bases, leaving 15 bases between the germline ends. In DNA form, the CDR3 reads TGCGCCAGCAGTCCCGGGACGGCACACTACGAGCAGTACTTC. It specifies CASSPGTAHYEQYF. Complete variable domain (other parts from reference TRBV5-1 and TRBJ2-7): KAGVTQTPRYLIKTRGQQVTLSCSPISGHRSVSWYQQTPGQGLQFLFEYFSETQRNKGNFPGRFSGRQFSNSRSEMNVSTLELGDSALYLCASSPGTAHYEQYFGPGTRLTVT.

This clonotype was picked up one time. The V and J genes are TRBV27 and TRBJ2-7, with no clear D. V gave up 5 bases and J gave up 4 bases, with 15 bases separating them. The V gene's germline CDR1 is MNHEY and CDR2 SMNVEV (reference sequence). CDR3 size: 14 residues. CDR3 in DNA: TGTGCCAGCAGTCGCAACCAGGTCTCTTACGAGCAGTACTTC. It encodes CASSRNQVSYEQYF.

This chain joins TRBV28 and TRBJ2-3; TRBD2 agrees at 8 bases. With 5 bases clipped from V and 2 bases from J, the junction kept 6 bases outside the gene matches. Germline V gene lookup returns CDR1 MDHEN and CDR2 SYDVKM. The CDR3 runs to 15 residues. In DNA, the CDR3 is TGTGCCAGCAGTGTCCTAGCGGGTTTCACAGATACGCAGTATTTT. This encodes CASSVLAGFTDTQYF.

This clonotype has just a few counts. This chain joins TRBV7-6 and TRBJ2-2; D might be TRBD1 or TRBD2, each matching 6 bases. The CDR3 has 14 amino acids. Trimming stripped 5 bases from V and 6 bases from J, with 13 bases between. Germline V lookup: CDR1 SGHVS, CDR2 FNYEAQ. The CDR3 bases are TGTGCCAGCAGCCGGTCGGGGGCGCCCGGGGAGCTGTTTTTT. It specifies CASSRSGAPGELFF.